This T cell receptor beta chain was observed in a study of regulatory T cells in long-lasting Graves disease. Time point of the sample: persistent/refractory GD, antithyroid drugs over 5 years with positive TRAb. Extracted RNA from PBMCs served as the source of the TCR library. Those enrolled as patients came out of an endocrinology department in Xi'an, China. Both iRepertoire HTBI primers and Arm-PCR of CDR3 regions were used to build the TCR beta libraries. TCRdb fed the multiplex PCR reads into MiXCR, producing one record per CDR3 protein. The sample has 650,000 to 850,000 distinct CDR3 sequences, approximately 29% seen once. The CDR3 runs 15 residues. The V gene lost 5 bases and the J gene lost 0 bases, with 11 bases spanning the gap. Germline V gene lookup returns CDR1 ENHRY and CDR2 SYGVKD.

Sequencing used peripheral blood mononuclear cells (PBMCs), obtained when the disease was refractory, from a patient treated with antithyroid drugs. This sequence originates from a female donor with Graves disease. This sequence joins TRBV10-3 and TRBJ1-5, with a possible D match to TRBD1 (5 bases). The CDR3: CAISTGRNSNQPQHF. The DNA of the CDR3 is TGTGCCATCAGTACAGGACGGAATAGCAATCAGCCCCAGCATTTT.